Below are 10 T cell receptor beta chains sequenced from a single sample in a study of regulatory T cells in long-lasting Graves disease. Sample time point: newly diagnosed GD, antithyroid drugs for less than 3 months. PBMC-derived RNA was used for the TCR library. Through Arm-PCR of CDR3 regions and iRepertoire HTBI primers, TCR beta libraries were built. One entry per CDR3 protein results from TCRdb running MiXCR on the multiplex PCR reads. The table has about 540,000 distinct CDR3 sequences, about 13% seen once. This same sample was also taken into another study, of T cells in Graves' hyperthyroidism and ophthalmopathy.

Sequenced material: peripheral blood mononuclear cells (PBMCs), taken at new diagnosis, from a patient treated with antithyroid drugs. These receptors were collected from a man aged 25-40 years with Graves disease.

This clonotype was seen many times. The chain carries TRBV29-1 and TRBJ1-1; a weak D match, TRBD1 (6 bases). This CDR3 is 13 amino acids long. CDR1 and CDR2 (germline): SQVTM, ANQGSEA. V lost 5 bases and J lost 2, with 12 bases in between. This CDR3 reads CSVTRTANTEAFF. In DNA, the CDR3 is TGCAGCGTTACCCGGACAGCTAACACTGAAGCTTTCTTT.

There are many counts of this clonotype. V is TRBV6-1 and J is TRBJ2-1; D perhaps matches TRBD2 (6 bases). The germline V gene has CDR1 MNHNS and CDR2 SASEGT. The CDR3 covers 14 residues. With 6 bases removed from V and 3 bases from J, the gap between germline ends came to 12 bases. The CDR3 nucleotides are TGTGCCAGCAGGGCGGGAATCATCTACAATGAGCAGTTCTTC. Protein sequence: CASRAGIIYNEQFF.

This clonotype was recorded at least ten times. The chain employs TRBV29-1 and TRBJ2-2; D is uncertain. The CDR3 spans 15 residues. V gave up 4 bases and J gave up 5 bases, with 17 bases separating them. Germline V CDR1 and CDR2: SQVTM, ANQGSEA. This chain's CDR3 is CSVGTPPRGTGELFF. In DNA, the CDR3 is TGCAGCGTTGGTACCCCACCCCGTGGGACCGGGGAGCTGTTTTTT.

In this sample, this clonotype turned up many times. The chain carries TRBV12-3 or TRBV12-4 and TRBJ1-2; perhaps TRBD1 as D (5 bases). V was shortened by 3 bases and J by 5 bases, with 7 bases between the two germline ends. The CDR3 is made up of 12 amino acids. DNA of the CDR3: TGTGCCAGCAGTTTTGCAGGGTATGGCTACACCTTC. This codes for CASSFAGYGYTF.

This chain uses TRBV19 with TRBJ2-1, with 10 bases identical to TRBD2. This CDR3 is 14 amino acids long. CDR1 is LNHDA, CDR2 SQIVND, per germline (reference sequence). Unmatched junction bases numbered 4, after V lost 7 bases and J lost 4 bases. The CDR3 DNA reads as TGTGCCAGTATGAAGCGGGAGGGGTACAATGAGCAGTTCTTC. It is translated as CASMKREGYNEQFF.

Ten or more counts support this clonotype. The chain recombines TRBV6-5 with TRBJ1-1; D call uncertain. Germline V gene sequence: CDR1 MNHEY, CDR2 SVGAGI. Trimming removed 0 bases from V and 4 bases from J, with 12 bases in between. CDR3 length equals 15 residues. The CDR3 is CASSYSVRQRTEAFF. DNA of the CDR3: TGTGCCAGCAGTTACTCGGTCCGACAACGCACTGAAGCTTTCTTT.

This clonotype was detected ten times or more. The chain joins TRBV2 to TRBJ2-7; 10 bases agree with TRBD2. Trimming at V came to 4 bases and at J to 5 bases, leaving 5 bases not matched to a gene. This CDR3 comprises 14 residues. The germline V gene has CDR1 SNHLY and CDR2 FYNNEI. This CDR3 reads CASSGSSGRHEQYF. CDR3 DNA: TGTGCCAGCAGTGGTTCTAGCGGGAGACACGAGCAGTACTTC.

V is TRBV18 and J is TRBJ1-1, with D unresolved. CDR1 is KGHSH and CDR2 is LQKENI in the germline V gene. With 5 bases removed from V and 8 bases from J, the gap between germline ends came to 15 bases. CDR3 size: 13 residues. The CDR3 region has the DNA TGTGCCAGCTCATCCATTATCCTGACCGAAGCTTTCTTT. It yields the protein CASSSIILTEAFF.

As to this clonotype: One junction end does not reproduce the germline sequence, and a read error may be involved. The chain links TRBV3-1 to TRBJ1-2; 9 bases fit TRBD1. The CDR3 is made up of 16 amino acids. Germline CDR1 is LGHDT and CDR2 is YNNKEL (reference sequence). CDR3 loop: CASTQSGTGQGHGYTF. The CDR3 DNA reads TGTGCCAGCACCCAAAGCGGTACCGGACAGGGGCATGGCTACACCTTC.

The CDR3 sequence is CASGEQTQYF. The CDR3 nucleotides read TGCGCCAGCGGGGAACAGACCCAGTACTTC. The chain uses TRBV5-1 and TRBJ2-5; the D is unclear. This CDR3 comprises 10 residues. Germline V gene lookup returns CDR1 SGHRS and CDR2 YFSETQ. Trimming left V 7 bases short and J 6 bases short, with 7 bases between.